This T cell receptor (beta chain) was sequenced in a study of CD8 T cells in Susac syndrome (dated by TCRdb to the late 2010s). The study in broad terms: The study used repertoire sequencing to test whether antigen drove CD8+ T cell activation and differentiation in Susac syndrome.

High-throughput TCR beta sequencing profiled peripheral blood CD8+ and CD4+ T cells from healthy donors, Susac syndrome patients and multiple sclerosis patients. The multiple sclerosis controls were treatment-naive patients who had stable or active relapsing-remitting disease and met the revised McDonald criteria. Bulk CD8+ and CD4+ T cells were purified by magnetic negative isolation, whereas CD8+ TEMRA cells were enriched by FACS. Blood was drawn into EDTA tubes, processed within 24 hours, and PBMCs were isolated by density gradient centrifugation. PBMCs intended for TCR sequencing were cryopreserved in liquid nitrogen and thawed later in a water bath at 37 degrees C. The sorted or isolated CD4+, CD8+ and CD8+ TEMRA cells had a purity of 90% or higher. With respect to this clonotype: Its antigen target is currently unknown. Base qualities were left out, and no much larger clone turns up one base away.

The research as a whole found: The number of individuals in the TCR sequencing and HLA analysis was recognized as being relatively small.

Ends trimmed: V by 1 base, J by 3 bases; bases unmatched to a gene: 5. CDR1 is given as LNHDA and CDR2 as SQIVND, both from the germline V gene (reference sequence). From the cysteine through the phenylalanine, the CDR3 covers 15 amino acids. Just CDR3 DNA is preserved here, 45 bases in frame from base 1. RNA was extracted with the RNeasy kit and about 0.5 to 1 ug was reverse transcribed using random hexamers. The immunoSEQ multiplex PCR assay, covering 54 Vbeta and 13 Jbeta segments, was used to amplify TCR beta CDR3 regions. PCR amplification bias was corrected by using a synthetic template baseline for primer optimization and computational correction. The paper's processing steps were these. Reads were annotated to V, D and J genes according to IMGT and were analyzed with immunoSEQ Analyzer, with only productive sequences retained. To calculate clonality, Shannon entropy was normalized by log2 of the number of productive unique sequences and then subtracted from one. For each patient and control, public and private clones were evaluated within the 100 most prevalent clones. Susac-specific clones were defined as absent from healthy and MS cohorts, over a thousand published viral clones and other ImmuneACCESS disease sequences. TCRdb reanalyzed the raw reads on its own, using fastp at Q25 for trimming and MiXCR for clone calling, and kept in-frame beta chains. Here each entry gathers all rows of one CDR3 protein and keeps the most common genes and DNA. TCRdb, not the authors, supplied the V and J calls. The sample table records roughly 130,000 distinct CDR3 sequences; around 94% of these occur just once. Approximately 0.12% of the sample comes from the top ten.

The receptor comes from a human donor with multiple sclerosis. The chain employs TRBV19 and TRBJ1-2, and 7 junction bases match TRBD1. The sequencing input was CD4+ T cells from PBMCs. The CDR3 sequence is CASSIVGGSYYGYTF. The nucleotide sequence reads as follows: TGTGCCAGTAGTATAGTAGGGGGCAGTTACTATGGCTACACCTTC.